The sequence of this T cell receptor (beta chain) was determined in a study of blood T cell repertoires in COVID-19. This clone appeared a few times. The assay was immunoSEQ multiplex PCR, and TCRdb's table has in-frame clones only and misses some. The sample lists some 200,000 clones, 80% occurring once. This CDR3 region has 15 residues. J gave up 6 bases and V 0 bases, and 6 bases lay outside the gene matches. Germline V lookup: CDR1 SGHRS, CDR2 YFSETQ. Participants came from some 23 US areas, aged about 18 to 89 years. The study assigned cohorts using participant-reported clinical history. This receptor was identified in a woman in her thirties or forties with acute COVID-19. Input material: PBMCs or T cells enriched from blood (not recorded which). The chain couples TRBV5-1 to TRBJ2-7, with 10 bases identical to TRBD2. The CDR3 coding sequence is TGCGCCAGCAGCTTGGCCTCTAGCGGGAGACGCGAGCAGTACTTC. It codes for CASSLASSGRREQYF.